The 25 T cell receptor beta chains given below trace back to one sample, sequenced in a study of blood T cell repertoires in COVID-19. Only in-frame clones appear in the TCRdb table, and some are missing; sequencing was by immunoSEQ multiplex PCR. The table shows 65,000 to 75,000 clones, with about four fifths occurring only once. The material sequenced was peripheral blood. Every receptor here comes from a human donor in a cohort sampled during active COVID-19.

The chain joins TRBV5-1 to TRBJ2-7, with 12 bases fitting TRBD2. This CDR3 is built from 14 residues. V gave up 5 bases and J gave up 3 bases; unmatched junction bases: 3. Germline CDR1 SGHRS, CDR2 YFSETQ. The CDR3 reads CASRPTSGSYEQYF. The CDR3 region has the DNA TGCGCCAGCAGGCCGACTAGCGGGAGCTACGAGCAGTACTTC. Together with reference TRBV5-1 and TRBJ2-7, the CDR3 gives the full variable domain: KAGVTQTPRYLIKTRGQQVTLSCSPISGHRSVSWYQQTPGQGLQFLFEYFSETQRNKGNFPGRFSGRQFSNSRSEMNVSTLELGDSALYLCASRPTSGSYEQYFGPGTRLTVT.

The V gene is TRBV2, the J gene TRBJ2-7; a possible D gene is TRBD1 (5 bases). Trimming took 2 bases from V and 5 from J, leaving 16 bases between them. The CDR3 loop spans 15 amino acids. Per the germline V gene, CDR1 is SNHLY and CDR2 is FYNNEI. In DNA form, the CDR3 reads TGTGCCAGCAGTGAATCAGGGCTTGCGAGGAACGAGCAGTACTTC. Protein sequence: CASSESGLARNEQYF.

V usage is TRBV10-1 and J usage is TRBJ2-1; 11 nucleotides agree with TRBD1. CDR1 is WNHNN, CDR2 SYGVQD, per germline (reference sequence). V lost 6 bases to trimming and J lost 7 bases; unmatched junction nucleotides: 5. The CDR3 consists of 14 residues. For the CDR3, the DNA is TGCGCCAGCAGCGCTTGGGACAGGGGGAATGAGCAGTTCTTC. This codes for CASSAWDRGNEQFF.

The CDR3 protein is CATTGTGDSYEQYF. The CDR3 DNA follows: TGTGCCACTACCGGGACAGGGGACTCCTACGAGCAGTACTTC. The J gene is TRBJ2-7, the V gene TRBV10-3; 10 bases agree with TRBD1. Germline loops: CDR1 ENHRY, CDR2 SYGVKD. With V trimmed by 10 bases and J by 0 bases, 6 bases remained unmatched. The CDR3 loop spans 14 amino acids.

This clone has only a few counts. CDR3 loop: CASSPGQAQETQYF. CDR3 nucleotide sequence: TGTGCCAGCTCACCGGGACAGGCCCAAGAGACCCAGTACTTC. The chain has TRBV18 and TRBJ2-5; 8 bases are shared with TRBD1. CDR1 and CDR2 from the germline V gene are KGHSH and LQKENI. V lost 3 bases and J lost 1; bases outside the gene matches: 1. This CDR3 is built from 14 residues.

This chain connects TRBV7-2 to TRBJ2-5; 8 bases align to TRBD2. V was clipped by 5 bases and J by 5 bases; unmatched bases: 4. The CDR3 loop spans 13 amino acids. CDR1 SGHTA and CDR2 FQGNSA come from the germline V gene. Here the CDR3 DNA reads TGTGCCAGCAGCCTATCGGGGGGGGAGACCCAGTACTTC. Its protein product is CASSLSGGETQYF.

This chain uses TRBV6-5 with TRBJ2-5; 10 bases are a match to TRBD2. Germline CDR1 reads MNHEY; CDR2 reads SVGAGI. The CDR3 spans 14 residues. The V gene end was trimmed by 7 bases and the J gene end by 6 bases; junction bases not matched to a gene: 8. This chain's CDR3 is CASIPSGRGKTQYF. The CDR3 nucleotides read TGTGCCAGCATTCCTAGCGGGAGAGGGAAGACCCAGTACTTC.

This clone occurred a few times. The rearrangement joins TRBV19 to TRBJ2-7; D ambiguous. The CDR3 runs to 15 residues. In germline, CDR1 is LNHDA, CDR2 SQIVND (reference sequence). Trimming left V 3 bases short and J 1 base short, with 13 bases between. The CDR3 loop reads CASSIRVAPSYEQYF. CDR3 sequence (DNA): TGTGCCAGTAGTATCCGGGTCGCGCCGTCCTACGAGCAGTACTTC.

This chain connects TRBV10-3 to TRBJ2-1; 9 bases are shared with TRBD2. CDR1 is ENHRY and CDR2 is SYGVKD in the germline V gene. CDR3 length: 15 residues. Unmatched junction bases numbered 7, after V lost 6 bases and J lost 4 bases. CDR3: CAIRPTSGTYNEQFF. The CDR3 DNA follows: TGTGCCATCAGGCCGACTAGCGGAACATACAATGAGCAGTTCTTC.

The table lists this clone with a count of one. The V gene is TRBV10-3, the J gene TRBJ2-5; 11 bases are shared with TRBD2. CDR1 ENHRY and CDR2 SYGVKD come from the germline V gene. The CDR3 length is 16 residues. V gave up 0 bases and J gave up 3 bases; unmatched junction bases: 3. The CDR3 here is CAISESIAGGEETQYF. The CDR3 DNA reads TGTGCCATCAGTGAGTCGATAGCGGGAGGGGAAGAGACCCAGTACTTC.

The sample holds one count of this clone. The chain uses TRBV5-5 and TRBJ1-5; D unresolved. Between the trimmed V and J ends, which lost 2 bases and 8 bases, there was a span of 14 bases. This CDR3 contains 14 residues. Germline V gene lookup returns CDR1 SGHKS and CDR2 YYEKEE (reference sequence). CDR3 sequence reads: CASSLGGKSEPQHF. The CDR3 region has the DNA TGTGCCAGCAGCTTAGGAGGGAAAAGCGAGCCCCAGCATTTT.

The V gene is TRBV24-1, the J gene TRBJ2-5; D ambiguous. The germline V gene has CDR1 KGHDR and CDR2 SFDVKD. The CDR3 totals 13 residues. Trimming pared 9 bases from V and 2 bases from J, leaving 12 bases between. DNA for the CDR3: TGTGCCACCTCAAAAGGCGGTCAAGAGACCCAGTACTTC. It codes for CATSKGGQETQYF.

The rearrangement uses TRBV6-2 or TRBV6-3 and TRBJ2-4; 11 bases align to TRBD2. Trimming took 0 bases from V and 14 from J; bases not matched to a gene: 3. The germline V gene encodes CDR1 MNHEY and CDR2 SVGEGT. This CDR3 is built from 13 residues. The DNA of the CDR3 is TGTGCCAGCAGTTACTCTGGTAGCGGGAGGGAGTACTTC. Translated: CASSYSGSGREYF.

CDR3: CATSDLGLGSRDTQYF. The CDR3 DNA reads as TGTGCCACCAGTGATTTGGGACTAGGGAGTCGAGATACGCAGTATTTT. The chain carries TRBV24-1 and TRBJ2-3; 7 positions agree with TRBD2. J lost 5 bases, V lost 0 bases, and 7 bases had no gene match. Germline values: CDR1 KGHDR, CDR2 SFDVKD. The CDR3 has 16 amino acids.

The CDR3 DNA reads TGTGCCACCAGCAGAGACAGGGTGGGAGGCTACACCTTC. Encoded protein: CATSRDRVGGYTF. J is TRBJ1-2 and V is TRBV15; a possible D gene is TRBD1 (5 bases). Germline V CDR1 and CDR2: LNHNV, YYDKDF (reference sequence). The CDR3 length is 13 residues. The ends were cut back, 0 bases at V and 8 bases at J, with 10 bases in the middle.

This clone is a singleton in its sample. The chain recombines TRBV10-1 with TRBJ2-7, with 10 bases matching TRBD2. The CDR3 sequence is 15 residues long. With V trimmed by 2 bases and J by 4 bases, 5 bases remained unmatched. Per germline, CDR1 WNHNN and CDR2 SYGVQD (reference sequence). CDR3 protein: CASSEGVAGGYEQYF. CDR3 DNA: TGCGCCAGCAGTGAGGGAGTAGCGGGAGGATACGAGCAGTACTTC.

CDR3 in amino acids: CSAGRGGTEAFF. CDR3 DNA: TGCAGCGCCGGAAGGGGAGGGACTGAAGCTTTCTTT. The gene calls are TRBV29-1 and TRBJ1-1; perhaps TRBD1 as D (5 bases). The length of the CDR3 is 12 residues. The V end was cut by 7 bases, the J end by 5 bases, with 14 bases between. Germline V gene sequence: CDR1 SQVTM, CDR2 ANQGSEA.

The chain is built from TRBV27 and TRBJ2-7, with 12 nucleotides matching TRBD2. V shed 5 bases and J 8 bases; nucleotides not matched to a gene: 13. The CDR3 runs 16 residues. Germline lookup yields CDR1 MNHEY and CDR2 SMNVEV (reference sequence). The CDR3 region is CASSPPRTSGIGQQYF. Written as DNA, the CDR3 is TGTGCCAGCAGTCCCCCTAGGACTAGCGGGATAGGCCAGCAGTACTTC.

The V gene is TRBV10-2, the J gene TRBJ2-7, with 7 bases that match TRBD2. With V trimmed by 3 bases and J by 4 bases, 3 bases remained unmatched. Per the germline V gene, CDR1 is WSHSY and CDR2 is SAAADI. The CDR3 has 13 residues. The CDR3: CASSELARYEQYF. Written as DNA, the CDR3 is TGCGCCAGCAGTGAACTAGCGCGTTACGAGCAGTACTTC.

This chain joins TRBV5-1 and TRBJ1-1; D is ambiguous. Deletions cut 0 bases from V and 1 base from J, with 10 bases between. The CDR3 consists of 15 residues. The germline V gene has CDR1 SGHRS and CDR2 YFSETQ. CDR3 loop: CASSLDGHQNTEAFF. CDR3 coding DNA: TGCGCCAGCAGCTTGGACGGTCACCAGAACACTGAAGCTTTCTTT.

V is TRBV18 and J is TRBJ2-4; 9 bases are a match to TRBD1. With V trimmed by 6 bases and J by 14 bases, 8 bases remained unmatched. Germline V lookup: CDR1 KGHSH, CDR2 LQKENI. This CDR3 is 12 amino acids long. The CDR3 protein is CASSGTGSEEYF. Written as DNA, the CDR3 is TGTGCCAGCTCCGGGACAGGGTCCGAGGAGTACTTC.

This clone was detected only once. The rearrangement uses TRBV19 and TRBJ1-4; no clear D gene. The V and J ends lost 7 bases and 3 bases respectively, with 15 bases between them. The CDR3 contains 15 residues. Germline-derived CDR1 and CDR2 are LNHDA and SQIVND (reference sequence). DNA for the CDR3: TGTGCCAGTACCCACAGCGGGGAACCTAATGAAAAACTGTTTTTT. Translation: CASTHSGEPNEKLFF.

The CDR3 coding sequence is TGTGCCATCAGTGAGGGGGGGACGAACACCGGGGAGCTGTTTTTT. This sequence encodes CAISEGGTNTGELFF. The chain joins TRBV10-3 to TRBJ2-2; TRBD2 might be the D (6 bases). Germline CDR1 ENHRY, CDR2 SYGVKD. V was shortened by 2 bases and J by 0 bases, with 7 bases between the two germline ends. The CDR3 sequence is 15 residues long.

J is TRBJ2-5 and V is TRBV5-1, with TRBD1 matching 8 bases. The J segment lost 2 bases and the V segment lost 0 bases, leaving 3 bases of the junction unmatched. The CDR3 is 15 amino acids. Per the germline V gene, CDR1 is SGHRS and CDR2 is YFSETQ. The CDR3 DNA follows: TGCGCCAGCAGCTTGGCTTGGACAGGGCAAGAGACCCAGTACTTC. This gives the protein CASSLAWTGQETQYF.

This clone was picked up one time. This chain links TRBV3-1 (or the pseudogene TRBV3-2) with TRBJ1-3; D gene uncertain. The CDR3 has 14 residues. Germline CDR1 LGHDT, CDR2 YNNKEL (reference sequence). The V and J ends lost 0 bases and 6 bases respectively, with 9 bases between them. CDR3 protein: CASSQDPGKNTIYF. DNA of the CDR3: TGTGCCAGCAGCCAAGATCCAGGCAAAAACACCATATATTTT.